These 28 T cell receptor beta chains share one sample of origin, sequenced in a study of shared clonotypes between healthy human individuals. It was CD45RO-negative cells, positively selected for CCR7, that made up naive CD8 cells, with terminally differentiated effector memory CD45RA+ cells excluded. Assay used: immunoSEQ multiplex PCR; TCRdb lists only in-frame clones, some missing. The sample shows 2 million to 2.5 million clones, just under 95% of them seen only once. The sequenced material came from naive CD8+ T cells sorted from blood. These TCRs come from a man younger than 35 in good health.

The chain carries TRBV7-9 and TRBJ2-1; 10 bases agree with TRBD1. The CDR3 is made up of 12 amino acids. Looked up from germline, CDR1 is SEHNR and CDR2 is FQNEAQ (reference sequence). Unmatched junction bases numbered 6, after V lost 11 bases and J lost 8 bases. The CDR3 reads CAFGQGVDEQFF. For the CDR3, the DNA is TGTGCCTTCGGACAGGGGGTTGATGAGCAGTTCTTC.

This clone has just a few counts. J is TRBJ2-7 and V is TRBV5-1; perhaps TRBD1 as D (6 bases). Trimming cost V 3 bases and J 2 bases, with 12 bases left between them. CDR3 length: 14 residues. Germline V gives CDR1 SGHRS, CDR2 YFSETQ. CDR3 nucleotides: TGCGCCAGCAGCTACAGGGTCGGCGCCTACGAGCAGTACTTC. Translating gives CASSYRVGAYEQYF.

This clone was seen once. The J gene is TRBJ2-1, the V gene TRBV4-1, with 7 bases identical to TRBD1. CDR1 MGHRA and CDR2 YSYEKL come from the germline V gene. V lost 1 base to trimming and J lost 2 bases; unmatched junction nucleotides: 5. The CDR3 is made up of 16 amino acids. The CDR3 loop reads CASSQVWDSTYNEQFF. In DNA, the CDR3 is TGCGCCAGCAGCCAAGTCTGGGACAGCACCTACAATGAGCAGTTCTTC.

The rearrangement uses TRBV6-1 and TRBJ1-4, with 8 bases lining up with TRBD1. With 6 bases clipped from V and 3 bases from J, the junction kept 12 bases outside the gene matches. This CDR3 is 17 amino acids long. In germline, CDR1 is MNHNS, CDR2 SASEGT. The CDR3 DNA reads as TGTGCCAGCAGAGAAAGAGACAGGGGAGCATCTAATGAAAAACTGTTTTTT. Translated, it gives CASRERDRGASNEKLFF.

V is TRBV5-6 and J is TRBJ2-7, with D perhaps matching TRBD2 (5 bases). The V end was cut by 0 bases, the J end by 5 bases, with 9 bases between. The CDR3 contains 13 residues. The germline V gene has CDR1 SGHDT and CDR2 YYEEEE. CDR3 sequence: CASSLAPRDEQYF. The CDR3 bases are TGTGCCAGCAGCTTGGCCCCGAGGGACGAGCAGTACTTC. Full variable domain (outside the CDR3, taken from reference TRBV5-6 and TRBJ2-7): DAGVTQSPTHLIKTRGQQVTLRCSPKSGHDTVSWYQQALGQGPQFIFQYYEEEERQRGNFPDRFSGHQFPNYSSELNVNALLLGDSALYLCASSLAPRDEQYFGPGTRLTVT.

This rearrangement joins TRBV6-1 to TRBJ1-5, with no clear D. Germline V gives CDR1 MNHNS, CDR2 SASEGT. This CDR3 has 13 residues. V was cut by 4 bases and J by 2 bases, with 6 bases left in between. The CDR3 loop reads CASSGTGNQPQHF. The CDR3 DNA follows: TGTGCCAGCAGTGGTACAGGCAATCAGCCCCAGCATTTT.

CDR3 amino acids: CASSQMQGSGSPLHF. Written as DNA, the CDR3 is TGTGCCAGCAGCCAAATGCAGGGGTCGGGTTCACCCCTCCACTTT. V is TRBV14 and J is TRBJ1-6, with TRBD1 as a possible D gene (6 bases). Trimming stripped 2 bases from V and 9 bases from J, with 14 bases between. Looked up from germline, CDR1 is SGHDN and CDR2 is FVKESK. The CDR3 covers 15 residues.

The chain couples TRBV15 to TRBJ2-7, with D possibly TRBD1 on 6 matching bases. The ends were cut back, 0 bases at V and 2 bases at J, with 8 bases in the middle. The CDR3 is made up of 14 amino acids. Germline assignment: CDR1 LNHNV and CDR2 YYDKDF (reference sequence). This chain's CDR3 is CATSREDRPYEQYF. In DNA form, the CDR3 reads TGTGCCACCAGCAGAGAGGACAGACCCTACGAGCAGTACTTC.

The table lists this clone with a count of one. This chain uses TRBV27 with TRBJ1-4; 7 bases are shared with TRBD1. The ends lost 0 bases at V and 5 bases at J; junction bases unmatched: 6. Germline CDR1 MNHEY, CDR2 SMNVEV (reference sequence). The CDR3 runs 16 residues. CDR3 sequence (DNA): TGTGCCAGCAGTTTATCGCCGAGACAGGGAAATGAAAAACTGTTTTTT. It codes for CASSLSPRQGNEKLFF.

This chain joins TRBV11-2 and TRBJ2-7; possibly TRBD1 for D (5 bases). This CDR3 has 13 amino acids. Looked up from germline, CDR1 is SGHAT and CDR2 is FQNNGV. The V end lost 4 bases, the J end lost 4 bases, and 11 bases lay between the germline ends. The CDR3 region is CASSSYDRYEQYF. CDR3 sequence (DNA): TGTGCCAGCAGCTCGTACGACAGATACGAGCAGTACTTC.

This chain links TRBV11-1 with TRBJ2-1, with D possibly matching TRBD1 (5 bases). Trimming took 1 base from V and 0 from J, leaving 13 bases between them. The CDR3 is 17 residues long. Germline V lookup: CDR1 SGHAT, CDR2 FQDESV (reference sequence). The CDR3 spells CASSLVDSVSSYNEQFF. The CDR3 nucleotides read TGTGCCAGCAGCTTAGTCGACAGTGTAAGCTCCTACAATGAGCAGTTCTTC. The full variable domain, its missing parts supplied by reference TRBV11-1 and TRBJ2-1, is EAEVAQSPRYKITEKSQAVAFWCDPISGHATLYWYRQILGQGPELLVQFQDESVVDDSQLPKDRFSAERLKGVDSTLKIQPAELGDSAMYLCASSLVDSVSSYNEQFFGPGTRLTVL.

About this clone: Other DNA variants within this sample encode the same CDR3. CDR3 nucleotides: TGTGCCAGTAGTTATCTGAACACCGGGGAGCTGTTTTTT. Protein: CASSYLNTGELFF. The J gene is TRBJ2-2, the V gene TRBV19; no definite D call. Trimming pared 5 bases from V and 1 base from J, leaving 5 bases between. The germline V gene encodes CDR1 LNHDA and CDR2 SQIVND (reference sequence). The CDR3 has 13 amino acids.

V and J are TRBV29-1 and TRBJ2-5, with 11 nucleotides matching TRBD2. The CDR3 has 15 amino acids. Trimming removed 7 bases from V and 5 bases from J; junction bases left unmatched: 12. CDR1 and CDR2 (germline): SQVTM, ANQGSEA. The CDR3 coding sequence is TGCAGCGCGGGACTAGCGGCCCCCCAGCGGGAGACCCAGTACTTC. Translated: CSAGLAAPQRETQYF.

The genes are TRBV6-5 and TRBJ2-3, with D perhaps given as TRBD1 or TRBD2 (5 bases each). This CDR3 contains 16 residues. Germline CDR1 MNHEY, CDR2 SVGAGI. V lost 0 bases and J 5 bases, leaving 15 bases between the germline ends. CDR3 sequence reads: CASSYSGEGTGDTQYF. The CDR3 DNA sequence: TGTGCCAGCAGTTACTCGGGCGAGGGGACGGGAGATACGCAGTATTTT.

This clone was found once. This chain joins TRBV7-2 and TRBJ2-5; D possibly corresponds to TRBD1 (5 bases). V lost 5 bases, J lost 5 bases, and 15 bases lay in between. Germline-derived CDR1 and CDR2 are SGHTA and FQGNSA. This CDR3 has 14 residues. This CDR3 is CASSPAGWGETQYF. The CDR3 region has the DNA TGTGCCAGCAGCCCGGCAGGGTGGGGCGAGACCCAGTACTTC.

Comment on this clone: Other DNA variants within this sample encode the same CDR3. This chain uses TRBV10-1 with TRBJ2-7; D is unclear. Germline CDR1 WNHNN, CDR2 SYGVQD (reference sequence). There are 14 residues in the CDR3. V lost 3 bases and J 4 bases, leaving 13 bases between the germline ends. The CDR3 nucleotides are TGCGCCAGCAGTGAAAGTGGCAGCTCTTACGAGCAGTACTTC. Translated, it gives CASSESGSSYEQYF.

This clone was seen just once. V is TRBV5-1 and J is TRBJ2-3; D is unclear. The germline gives CDR1 SGHRS, CDR2 YFSETQ. Trimming pared 0 bases from V and 6 bases from J, leaving 14 bases between. The CDR3 is made up of 15 amino acids. CDR3 coding DNA: TGCGCCAGCAGCTTGGGTGATATCTCTTCGGATACGCAGTATTTT. This encodes CASSLGDISSDTQYF.

The chain has TRBV7-6 and TRBJ1-3; no clear D. The CDR3 has 15 residues. V shed 1 base and J shed 0 bases, with 7 bases lying between them. Looked up from germline, CDR1 is SGHVS and CDR2 is FNYEAQ. Written as DNA, the CDR3 is TGTGCCAGCAGCTTAGAGTTCGGCTCTGGAAACACCATATATTTT. Its translation: CASSLEFGSGNTIYF.

The chain joins TRBV15 to TRBJ2-1, with D perhaps matching TRBD2 (5 bases). Germline values: CDR1 LNHNV, CDR2 YYDKDF (reference sequence). The CDR3 runs 14 residues. V lost 5 bases to trimming and J lost 12 bases, with 20 bases between them. As DNA, the CDR3 is TGTGCCACCAGCGCGCCCGAGGGTGGAGAGGGGCAGTTCTTC. This translates into CATSAPEGGEGQFF.

The chain has TRBV5-4 and TRBJ1-3, with D perhaps TRBD1 (6 bases). The V gene lost 3 bases and the J gene lost 3 bases, with 19 bases spanning the gap. Germline CDR1 SGHNT, CDR2 YYREEE (reference sequence). The CDR3 runs 17 residues. CDR3 in DNA: TGTGCCAGCAGCTCACTTACAGGGACTCCGGATGGAAACACCATATATTTT. Its translation is CASSSLTGTPDGNTIYF.

This chain joins TRBV5-1 and TRBJ2-7; D ambiguous. V lost 4 bases and J lost 3, with 11 bases in between. This CDR3 contains 13 residues. CDR1 is SGHRS and CDR2 is YFSETQ in the germline V gene. The CDR3 reads CASSAPGNYEQYF. CDR3 nucleotides: TGCGCCAGCAGCGCCCCCGGTAACTACGAGCAGTACTTC.

The chain recombines TRBV13 with TRBJ2-1, with D unclear. Deletions cut 8 bases from V and 0 bases from J, with 8 bases between. Germline loops: CDR1 PRHDT, CDR2 FYEKMQ (reference sequence). The CDR3 covers 13 residues. As DNA, the CDR3 is TGTGCCAGCCTGCAAAACTCCTACAATGAGCAGTTCTTC. Amino acid sequence: CASLQNSYNEQFF.

This clone was detected once. CDR3 sequence: CASSSLDGSYEQYF. In DNA form, the CDR3 reads TGTGCCAGCAGCTCTCTCGATGGGAGCTACGAGCAGTACTTC. V gene TRBV7-9 combines with J gene TRBJ2-7; weak D call: TRBD2 (5 bases). The CDR3 loop spans 14 amino acids. With 4 bases removed from V and 3 bases from J, the gap between germline ends came to 13 bases. The germline V gene has CDR1 SEHNR and CDR2 FQNEAQ (reference sequence).

This chain joins TRBV6-5 and TRBJ2-1; D is uncertain. Trimming took off 0 bases at V and 6 bases at J, with 9 bases between the two ends. The CDR3 is 14 amino acids. Germline CDR1 reads MNHEY; CDR2 reads SVGAGI. The CDR3 nucleotides read TGTGCCAGCAGTTACTCAGGTAGCCCCAATGAGCAGTTCTTC. Protein product: CASSYSGSPNEQFF.

The genes are TRBV18 and TRBJ1-1, with D possibly being TRBD1 (5 bases). Trimming stripped 1 base from V and 1 base from J, with 10 bases between. Germline loops: CDR1 KGHSH, CDR2 LQKENI. This CDR3 has 15 residues. The CDR3 DNA sequence: TGTGCCAGCTCACCACTCGTGGGGCGGAACACTGAAGCTTTCTTT. This encodes CASSPLVGRNTEAFF.

Worth noting for this clone: This CDR3 is also generated by other DNA sequences in the sample. This chain joins TRBV9 and TRBJ2-7, with D maybe TRBD2 (6 bases). The germline gives CDR1 SGDLS, CDR2 YYNGEE. This CDR3 has 15 residues. Trimming stripped 0 bases from V and 0 bases from J, with 10 bases between. In nucleotides, the CDR3 is TGTGCCAGCAGCGTAGGTGCGGACTACTCCTACGAGCAGTACTTC. Translation: CASSVGADYSYEQYF.

V gene TRBV27 combines with J gene TRBJ1-2; 7 nucleotides line up with TRBD1. The V gene's germline CDR1 is MNHEY and CDR2 SMNVEV (reference sequence). This CDR3 is built from 14 residues. V gave up 6 bases and J gave up 6 bases; unmatched junction bases: 10. The CDR3: CASRVSDRVDGYTF. CDR3 DNA: TGTGCCAGCAGGGTGAGTGACAGGGTCGATGGCTACACCTTC.

This clone was recorded only once. The chain uses TRBV9 and TRBJ2-3; possibly TRBD2 for D (6 bases). V was clipped by 3 bases and J by 5 bases, with 22 bases between them. The CDR3 spans 17 residues. CDR1 is SGDLS, CDR2 YYNGEE, per germline. This chain's CDR3 is CASSETVAGGSKDTQYF. The DNA of the CDR3 is TGTGCCAGCAGCGAAACGGTGGCCGGGGGTAGTAAAGATACGCAGTATTTT.